The next 25 T cell receptor beta chains were all read from a single sample in a study of blood T cell repertoires in COVID-19. Sequencing was performed with immunoSEQ multiplex PCR; in TCRdb, only in-frame clones are kept and a portion is missing. The sample lists tens of thousands of clones; around 80% were seen once. Sequenced material: peripheral blood. Every receptor here comes from a man older than 75 with active or convalescent COVID-19.

The genes are TRBV6-5 and TRBJ2-3; a possible D gene is TRBD1 (6 bases). This CDR3 region has 13 residues. Germline V gene sequence: CDR1 MNHEY, CDR2 SVGAGI. Trimming left V 7 bases short and J 4 bases short, with 12 bases between. In DNA form, the CDR3 reads TGTGCCAGCACCAGGGGCGTCCCAGATACGCAGTATTTT. It translates to CASTRGVPDTQYF.

The CDR3 nucleotides are TGCGCCAGCAGGGGACAATCCTACGAGCAGTACTTC. This translates into CASRGQSYEQYF. The chain couples TRBV5-1 to TRBJ2-7; weak D call: TRBD1 (6 bases). There are 12 residues in the CDR3. In germline, CDR1 is SGHRS, CDR2 YFSETQ. Trimming removed 5 bases from V and 1 base from J, with 7 bases in between.

V gene TRBV24-1 combines with J gene TRBJ2-1; 9 bases line up with TRBD1. The CDR3 loop spans 17 amino acids. Germline CDR1 KGHDR, CDR2 SFDVKD. V was pared by 4 bases and J by 7 bases, with 13 bases of the junction left unmatched. The CDR3 spells CATSDPGTGWGENEQFF. The CDR3 DNA is TGTGCCACCAGTGACCCGGGGACAGGGTGGGGTGAGAATGAGCAGTTCTTC.

V and J are TRBV4-2 and TRBJ2-7, with D perhaps TRBD2 (5 bases). The V end was cut by 1 base, the J end by 6 bases, with 7 bases between. The germline V gene encodes CDR1 LGHNA and CDR2 YNFKEQ. The CDR3 contains 12 residues. CDR3 amino acids: CASSQVEGEQYF. As DNA, the CDR3 is TGTGCCAGCAGCCAAGTAGAGGGCGAGCAGTACTTC.

The chain is built from TRBV11-2 and TRBJ2-3; D is perhaps TRBD2 (5 bases). Germline CDR1 reads SGHAT; CDR2 reads FQNNGV. Trimming shortened V by 4 bases and J by 7 bases, and 15 bases separated the two germline ends. The CDR3 has 14 amino acids. CDR3 DNA: TGTGCCAGCAGCTCCGGGATTAGAGAAAATACGCAGTATTTT. Amino acid sequence: CASSSGIRENTQYF.

The rearrangement uses TRBV25-1 and TRBJ1-2; TRBD1 aligns across 7 bases. V lost 3 bases and J lost 9; bases outside the gene matches: 10. CDR1 is MGHDK and CDR2 is SYGVNS in the germline V gene. The CDR3 is 14 residues long. CDR3 bases: TGTGCCAGCAGTGATTCCAAGAGGGGGCAAAGCTACACCTTC. This translates into CASSDSKRGQSYTF.

The J gene is TRBJ1-1, the V gene TRBV5-6; D remains unclear. CDR1 and CDR2 (germline): SGHDT, YYEEEE. CDR3 size: 16 residues. The V gene lost 0 bases and the J gene lost 3 bases, with 15 bases spanning the gap. The CDR3 sequence is CASSLAGPVFDTEAFF. In nucleotides, the CDR3 is TGTGCCAGCAGCTTGGCTGGGCCAGTCTTTGACACTGAAGCTTTCTTT.

This clone appeared once. The genes are TRBV15 and TRBJ2-5, with 9 bases lining up with TRBD1. The germline V gene encodes CDR1 LNHNV and CDR2 YYDKDF (reference sequence). V lost 5 bases and J lost 2; bases outside the gene matches: 9. The CDR3 covers 16 residues. CDR3 protein: CATSGTRDRVQETQYF. The CDR3, as DNA: TGTGCCACCAGCGGAACTAGGGACAGGGTACAAGAGACCCAGTACTTC.

The chain recombines TRBV9 with TRBJ1-2; the D gene is possibly TRBD1 (5 bases). The CDR3 is made up of 15 amino acids. Germline V CDR1 and CDR2: SGDLS, YYNGEE. V lost 4 bases, J lost 0 bases, and 13 bases lay in between. CDR3 sequence reads: CASSPDLRANYGYTF. CDR3 coding DNA: TGTGCCAGCAGCCCGGACCTCAGGGCTAACTATGGCTACACCTTC.

This chain links TRBV10-3 with TRBJ2-7; 9 positions match TRBD1. V shed 4 bases and J 3 bases; nucleotides not matched to a gene: 7. The germline CDR1 and CDR2 sequences are ENHRY and SYGVKD. The CDR3 has 15 amino acids. CDR3 protein: CAISAAGTGSYEQYF. CDR3 in DNA: TGTGCCATCAGTGCAGCCGGGACAGGGAGCTACGAGCAGTACTTC.

This chain joins TRBV30 and TRBJ1-5, with D possibly matching TRBD1 (5 bases). CDR3 size: 13 residues. The germline CDR1 and CDR2 sequences are GTSNPN and SVGIG (reference sequence). Trimming removed 4 bases at V and 6 bases at J, with 13 bases between. CDR3 sequence reads: CAWNRGLGQPQHF. Written as DNA, the CDR3 is TGTGCCTGGAATAGGGGTCTGGGTCAGCCCCAGCATTTT.

V and J are TRBV3-1 (or the pseudogene TRBV3-2) and TRBJ2-1, with 7 bases matching TRBD2. CDR3 length: 15 amino acids. Germline CDR1 is LGHDT and CDR2 is YNNKEL (reference sequence). The J segment lost 8 bases and the V segment lost 1 base, leaving 8 bases of the junction unmatched. The CDR3 loop is CASSQVAGGSHEQFF. CDR3 in DNA: TGTGCCAGCAGCCAAGTAGCGGGCGGTAGCCATGAGCAGTTCTTC.

This clone showed up just a few times. The chain combines TRBV6-1 with TRBJ1-6, with D hard to call. The CDR3 is made up of 14 amino acids. The V end lost 4 bases, the J end lost 11 bases, and 15 bases lay between the germline ends. The germline V gene has CDR1 MNHNS and CDR2 SASEGT. The CDR3: CASSGAQSEAPLHF. CDR3 DNA: TGTGCCAGCAGTGGAGCCCAGAGCGAAGCACCCCTCCACTTT.

This clone was detected once. This sequence joins TRBV5-1 and TRBJ2-5; unclear D gene. Trimming shortened V by 3 bases and J by 1 base, and 10 bases separated the two germline ends. Looked up from germline, CDR1 is SGHRS and CDR2 is YFSETQ. This CDR3 contains 14 residues. The DNA of the CDR3 is TGCGCCAGCAGCTCCCTAATGAGCCAAGAGACCCAGTACTTC. Protein: CASSSLMSQETQYF.

This clone was observed a single time. The V call is TRBV18, the J call TRBJ1-1, with D perhaps matching TRBD1 (5 bases). Trimming cost V 3 bases and J 14 bases, with 13 bases left between them. Germline values: CDR1 KGHSH, CDR2 LQKENI. The CDR3 length is 11 residues. CDR3 in amino acids: CASSPGPGEFF. For the CDR3, the DNA is TGTGCCAGCTCACCGGGGCCCGGAGAGTTCTTT.

The V and J genes are TRBV15 and TRBJ2-7, with D maybe TRBD2 (7 bases). From germline, CDR1 is LNHNV and CDR2 YYDKDF (reference sequence). V dropped 0 bases and J dropped 0 bases, with 15 bases sitting between them. The CDR3 is 17 amino acids. CDR3 coding DNA: TGTGCCACCAGCAGAGAGAGAGGGGGGGCCAGCTCCTACGAGCAGTACTTC. The encoded protein is CATSRERGGASSYEQYF.

The chain is built from TRBV7-2 and TRBJ2-7; D is possibly TRBD1 (5 bases). The germline CDR1 and CDR2 sequences are SGHTA and FQGNSA. Trimming stripped 2 bases from V and 4 bases from J, with 12 bases between. CDR3 length equals 14 residues. The CDR3 region has the DNA TGTGCCAGCAGCTTACGCAGGGTTGGGTACGAGCAGTACTTC. It specifies CASSLRRVGYEQYF.

The table lists this clone with a few counts. The rearrangement links TRBV19 to TRBJ2-1, with D perhaps TRBD2 (5 bases). Per germline, CDR1 LNHDA and CDR2 SQIVND (reference sequence). CDR3 length: 16 amino acids. The V gene lost 0 bases and the J gene lost 4 bases, with 13 bases spanning the gap. Here the CDR3 reads CASSIDGVWFYNEQFF. The CDR3 DNA is TGTGCCAGTAGTATAGACGGGGTCTGGTTTTACAATGAGCAGTTCTTC.

In its sample, this clone was seen once. The chain joins TRBV6-1 to TRBJ2-5; weak D call: TRBD1 (5 bases). Germline V gene sequence: CDR1 MNHNS, CDR2 SASEGT. V was trimmed by 1 base and J by 5 bases, leaving 5 bases between them. The CDR3 is 12 amino acids. The CDR3 sequence: CASSEEGETQYF. The CDR3 DNA reads as TGTGCCAGCAGTGAAGAGGGGGAGACCCAGTACTTC.

This chain uses TRBV5-8 with TRBJ2-7; 11 nucleotides line up with TRBD2. J lost 7 bases, V lost 1 base, and 7 bases had no gene match. The CDR3 extends over 15 amino acids. Germline V CDR1 and CDR2: SGHTS, YDEGEE. CDR3 sequence: CASSLHSGRAGEQYF. As DNA, the CDR3 is TGTGCCAGCAGCTTGCATAGCGGGAGGGCCGGAGAGCAGTACTTC.

The V call is TRBV19, the J call TRBJ2-7; tentative D call: TRBD2 (6 bases). CDR3 length: 16 residues. Trimming took 6 bases from V and 4 from J, leaving 22 bases between them. Germline CDR1 reads LNHDA; CDR2 reads SQIVND (reference sequence). CDR3 in DNA: TGTGCCAGTAGCGGGAGTAGCTTTCCCCTTTCGTACGAGCAGTACTTC. Amino acids: CASSGSSFPLSYEQYF.

V is TRBV6-6 and J is TRBJ2-5; 7 bases are a match to TRBD2. The CDR3 extends over 15 amino acids. The ends lost 6 bases at V and 3 bases at J; junction bases unmatched: 10. Germline V lookup: CDR1 MNHNY, CDR2 SVGAGI (reference sequence). The CDR3 protein is CASSLGGLAEETQYF. As DNA, the CDR3 is TGTGCCAGCAGCCTAGGAGGGCTAGCGGAAGAGACCCAGTACTTC.

This clone was found once. The chain uses TRBV6-2 or TRBV6-3 and TRBJ2-3; 9 nucleotides agree with TRBD2. This CDR3 comprises 17 residues. Germline CDR1 MNHEY, CDR2 SVGEGT. With 5 bases clipped from V and 4 bases from J, the junction kept 13 bases outside the gene matches. In DNA form, the CDR3 reads TGTGCCAGCAGTGACCGCGGGGGGGCCGCCATCGCAGATACGCAGTATTTT. This gives the protein CASSDRGGAAIADTQYF.

The gene calls are TRBV4-3 and TRBJ1-6; D is unclear. The CDR3 loop spans 15 amino acids. The germline V and J ends were trimmed by 0 bases and 8 bases, with 11 bases remaining between them. CDR1 is LGHNA, CDR2 YSLEER, per germline. The CDR3, as DNA: TGCGCCAGCAGCCAAGAGTTCGGCCGGGATTCACCCCTCCACTTT. This sequence encodes CASSQEFGRDSPLHF.

This clone was observed once. The chain couples TRBV5-6 to TRBJ2-3; the D gene is possibly TRBD2 (5 bases). The CDR3 extends over 17 amino acids. Germline V lookup: CDR1 SGHDT, CDR2 YYEEEE. The V gene lost 2 bases and the J gene lost 0 bases, with 16 bases spanning the gap. The CDR3 reads CASSFPLGGGSTDTQYF. DNA for the CDR3: TGTGCCAGCAGCTTTCCCCTCGGAGGCGGGAGCACAGATACGCAGTATTTT.